The next 26 T cell receptor beta chains were all read from a single sample in a study of blood T cells in healthy people across ages. It was with a sample-barcoded 5' primer and a J-beta primer mix that a second PCR of about 6 to 11 cycles was run. TCRdb reprocessed the 5' RACE reads with MiXCR, giving one entry per CDR3 protein. Among 1.2 million to 1.5 million distinct CDR3 sequences listed, approximately 59% were seen once. Sequenced sample: blood. These TCRs come from a man between 18 and 29 years old in good health.

This chain uses TRBV6-2 or TRBV6-3 with TRBJ2-6; D is unresolved. Germline V lookup: CDR1 MNHEY, CDR2 SVGEGT. This CDR3 has 18 residues. With 2 bases removed from V and 2 bases from J, the gap between germline ends came to 16 bases. The CDR3 sequence: CASSYPPFGPTGANVLTF. In nucleotides, the CDR3 is TGTGCCAGCAGTTACCCCCCGTTTGGGCCTACTGGGGCCAACGTCCTGACTTTC.

The chain links TRBV6-5 to TRBJ2-7, with D possibly matching TRBD1 (6 bases). The CDR3 extends over 12 amino acids. V lost 3 bases and J 7 bases, leaving 10 bases between the germline ends. CDR1 MNHEY and CDR2 SVGAGI come from the germline V gene. The CDR3 region is CASSYQGREQYF. For the CDR3, the DNA is TGTGCCAGCAGTTATCAGGGGAGAGAGCAGTACTTC.

V gene TRBV7-7 combines with J gene TRBJ2-5; 7 nucleotides align to TRBD1. The V and J ends lost 5 bases and 2 bases, in that order; junction bases with no gene match: 8. Germline assignment: CDR1 SSHAT and CDR2 FNYEAQ (reference sequence). This CDR3 is 15 amino acids long. The CDR3 nucleotides are TGTGCCAGCAGCCTCAGGGGGAGTTGGCAAGAGACCCAGTACTTC. It yields the protein CASSLRGSWQETQYF.

This clonotype has more than one count but fewer than ten. V is TRBV10-3 and J is TRBJ2-1, with unresolved D. CDR3 size: 16 residues. V was clipped by 6 bases and J by 5 bases, with 20 bases between them. Germline V gives CDR1 ENHRY, CDR2 SYGVKD. DNA for the CDR3: TGTGCCATCAGCGACCCGCTACGTGGCAGCAACAATGAGCAGTTCTTC. This gives the protein CAISDPLRGSNNEQFF.

The chain employs TRBV2 and TRBJ2-5; TRBD2 is a possible D gene (5 bases). Germline CDR1 and CDR2: SNHLY and FYNNEI. There are 11 residues in the CDR3. Trimming stripped 7 bases from V and 9 bases from J, with 12 bases between. The CDR3 protein is CASMEVTAQYF. As DNA, the CDR3 is TGTGCCAGCATGGAGGTAACGGCCCAGTACTTC.

CDR3 nucleotide sequence: TGTGCCAGCAGTCCCGGAAGGGGTCTCTACGAGCAGTACTTC. Translating gives CASSPGRGLYEQYF. The V and J genes are TRBV27 and TRBJ2-7, with D maybe TRBD1 (5 bases). The CDR3 length is 14 residues. Deletions cut 5 bases from V and 3 bases from J, with 14 bases between. Germline CDR1 and CDR2: MNHEY and SMNVEV (reference sequence).

This clonotype was observed a handful of times. The rearrangement joins TRBV25-1 to TRBJ1-1; the D gene is possibly TRBD1 (5 bases). The CDR3 covers 12 residues. Germline V gives CDR1 MGHDK, CDR2 SYGVNS. V dropped 4 bases and J dropped 10 bases, with 13 bases sitting between them. The CDR3 sequence: CASSAYRGRAFF. CDR3 sequence (DNA): TGTGCCAGCAGTGCCTACCGGGGGAGAGCTTTCTTT.

This clonotype was observed at least ten times. V gene TRBV27 combines with J gene TRBJ2-7; 7 nucleotides line up with TRBD1. Germline CDR1 MNHEY, CDR2 SMNVEV (reference sequence). This CDR3 is 13 amino acids long. V trimming: 5 bases; J trimming: 3 bases; junction bases outside the gene matches: 4. Written as DNA, the CDR3 is TGTGCCAGCAGTGCCGGGACAGACTACGAGCAGTACTTC. This sequence encodes CASSAGTDYEQYF.

The genes are TRBV7-2 and TRBJ2-5, with 8 bases matching TRBD2. Germline V gene sequence: CDR1 SGHTA, CDR2 FQGNSA. V lost 3 bases, J lost 0 bases, and 6 bases stayed unmatched. This CDR3 has 16 residues. The CDR3, as DNA: TGTGCCAGCAGCTTCCCGGGGGGGCTGTACCAAGAGACCCAGTACTTC. Its translation: CASSFPGGLYQETQYF. The full variable domain, its missing parts supplied by reference TRBV7-2 and TRBJ2-5, is GAGVSQSPSNKVTEKGKDVELRCDPISGHTALYWYRQSLGQGLEFLIYFQGNSAPDKSGLPSDRFSAERTGGSVSTLTIQRTQQEDSAVYLCASSFPGGLYQETQYFGPGTRLLVL.

V gene TRBV3-1 combines with J gene TRBJ1-1, with D unresolved. In germline, CDR1 is LGHDT, CDR2 YNNKEL (reference sequence). The germline V and J ends were trimmed by 0 bases and 2 bases, with 7 bases remaining between them. The CDR3 spans 14 residues. In DNA form, the CDR3 reads TGTGCCAGCAGCCAAGATAGTCACAACACTGAAGCTTTCTTT. Translation gives CASSQDSHNTEAFF.

V and J are TRBV11-2 and TRBJ2-7; D perhaps matches TRBD2 (6 bases). Germline CDR1 and CDR2: SGHAT and FQNNGV. This CDR3 has 15 amino acids. Between the trimmed V and J ends, which lost 0 bases and 4 bases, there was a span of 13 bases. CDR3 nucleotide sequence: TGTGCCAGCAGCTTAGATGGAGGGGTTGTATACGAGCAGTACTTC. Residues: CASSLDGGVVYEQYF. Using reference TRBV11-2 and TRBJ2-7 for the parts outside the CDR3, the full variable domain is EAGVAQSPRYKIIEKRQSVAFWCNPISGHATLYWYQQILGQGPKLLIQFQNNGVVDDSQLPKDRFSAERLKGVDSTLKIQPAKLEDSAVYLCASSLDGGVVYEQYFGPGTRLTVT.

This clonotype occurred a few times. This chain joins TRBV4-1 and TRBJ1-1; 9 bases align to TRBD1. J gave up 3 bases and V 7 bases, and 9 bases lay outside the gene matches. CDR1 is MGHRA and CDR2 is YSYEKL in the germline V gene. This CDR3 comprises 15 residues. CDR3 sequence (DNA): TGCGCCAGCACCAAAACAGGGGGCTGGGACACTGAAGCTTTCTTT. Translated, it gives CASTKTGGWDTEAFF.

This clonotype occurred once. The genes are TRBV5-1 and TRBJ1-4; TRBD1 agrees at 9 bases. CDR3 length equals 15 residues. The germline gives CDR1 SGHRS, CDR2 YFSETQ. V shed 4 bases, J shed 8 bases, and the junction held 9 bases outside the gene matches. The CDR3 region is CASSPQAGQGEKLFF. CDR3 nucleotides: TGCGCCAGCAGCCCGCAGGCGGGACAGGGAGAAAAACTGTTTTTT. The whole variable domain, remainder taken from reference TRBV5-1 and TRBJ1-4, is KAGVTQTPRYLIKTRGQQVTLSCSPISGHRSVSWYQQTPGQGLQFLFEYFSETQRNKGNFPGRFSGRQFSNSRSEMNVSTLELGDSALYLCASSPQAGQGEKLFFGSGTQLSVL.

The chain is built from TRBV12-3 or TRBV12-4 and TRBJ2-1, with D unresolved. CDR3 size: 13 residues. V lost 7 bases to trimming and J lost 1 base, with 8 bases between them. CDR3 loop: CASTQVSYNEQFF. The DNA for the CDR3 is TGTGCCAGCACCCAGGTTTCCTACAATGAGCAGTTCTTC.

CDR3 DNA: TGTGCCAGCAGCGTAGCTGGGGACATCGGGGAGACCCAGTTCTTC. This encodes CASSVAGDIGETQFF. The chain uses TRBV9 and TRBJ2-1, with D possibly TRBD1 on 6 matching bases. V lost 0 bases to trimming and J lost 13 bases, with 20 bases between them. CDR1 is SGDLS, CDR2 YYNGEE, per germline. The CDR3 length is 15 residues.

This clonotype was observed a handful of times. This may come from a read error, since a much larger clone is one base off. The chain uses TRBV7-2 and TRBJ2-5, with TRBD2 identical over 12 bases. Trimming at V came to 5 bases and at J to 11 bases, leaving 12 bases not matched to a gene. This CDR3 region has 15 residues. CDR1 is SGHTA and CDR2 is FQGNSA in the germline V gene. Here the CDR3 reads CASSLGTSGYNEQYF. The CDR3 DNA reads as TGTGCCAGCAGCCTCGGGACTAGCGGGTACAATGAGCAGTACTTC. Using reference TRBV7-2 and TRBJ2-5 for the parts outside the CDR3, the full variable domain is GAGVSQSPSNKVTEKGKDVELRCDPISGHTALYWYRQSLGQGLEFLIYFQGNSAPDKSGLPSDRFSAERTGGSVSTLTIQRTQQEDSAVYLCASSLGTSGYNEQYFGPGTRLLVL.

The V call is TRBV2, the J call TRBJ1-5, with D maybe TRBD1 (5 bases). V gave up 6 bases and J gave up 5 bases, with 11 bases separating them. CDR3 length equals 13 residues. CDR1 is SNHLY, CDR2 FYNNEI, per germline. In nucleotides, the CDR3 is TGTGCCAGCAGCGACAGCGGGGATCAGCCCCAGCATTTT. Translated, it gives CASSDSGDQPQHF.

The chain has TRBV20-1 and TRBJ2-1; D may correspond to TRBD1 or TRBD2 (6 bases each). The CDR3 has 13 residues. Germline loops: CDR1 DFQATT, CDR2 SNEGSKA (reference sequence). V lost 3 bases to trimming and J lost 6 bases, with 12 bases between them. DNA for the CDR3: TGCAGTGCTAGTCCGGGGGCCTTCAATGAGCAGTTCTTC. Its translation is CSASPGAFNEQFF.

A few counts support this clonotype. CDR3 residues: CASSYSWGDSNQPQHF. CDR3 sequence (DNA): TGTGCCAGCAGTTACTCGTGGGGGGATAGCAATCAGCCCCAGCATTTT. The gene calls are TRBV6-6 and TRBJ1-5; weak D call: TRBD1 (5 bases). This CDR3 is built from 16 residues. Per the germline V gene, CDR1 is MNHNY and CDR2 is SVGAGI (reference sequence). V gave up 0 bases and J gave up 0 bases, with 9 bases separating them.

This clonotype was recorded a few times. The rearrangement uses TRBV29-1 and TRBJ2-1; perhaps TRBD2 as D (6 bases). The CDR3 is made up of 12 amino acids. Trimming pared 1 base from V and 6 bases from J, leaving 7 bases between. CDR1 is SQVTM and CDR2 is ANQGSEA in the germline V gene. The CDR3 nucleotides are TGCAGCGTTGAAGGGGGAGGCAATGAGCAGTTCTTC. Protein product: CSVEGGGNEQFF.

This clonotype was counted between two and nine times. This chain joins TRBV5-5 and TRBJ1-1, with a tentative D call TRBD1 (5 bases). With 6 bases removed from V and 5 bases from J, the gap between germline ends came to 14 bases. The CDR3 runs to 13 residues. The germline gives CDR1 SGHKS, CDR2 YYEKEE (reference sequence). In DNA form, the CDR3 reads TGTGCCAGCACCTACTTTGGGGGTACTGAAGCTTTCTTT. Translated: CASTYFGGTEAFF.

This clonotype was seen a handful of times. The J gene is TRBJ2-5, the V gene TRBV29-1; 9 nucleotides agree with TRBD2. Germline assignment: CDR1 SQVTM and CDR2 ANQGSEA. V was clipped by 4 bases and J by 5 bases; unmatched bases: 8. This CDR3 is 14 amino acids long. Written as DNA, the CDR3 is TGCAGCGTTGTGAGTAGCGGGAGCGTGGAGACCCAGTACTTC. Translated, it gives CSVVSSGSVETQYF.

The V and J genes are TRBV6-5 and TRBJ1-2, with TRBD1 matching 10 bases. This CDR3 spans 16 amino acids. The junction had 11 bases not matched to a gene; V was cut back by 2 bases and J by 8 bases. Germline CDR1 and CDR2: MNHEY and SVGAGI. The CDR3 reads CASSYTWTGGDHGYTF. As DNA, the CDR3 is TGTGCCAGCAGTTACACCTGGACAGGGGGAGATCACGGCTACACCTTC.

This clonotype was seen a handful of times. The chain recombines TRBV28 with TRBJ1-1; perhaps TRBD1 as D (6 bases). The CDR3 loop spans 14 amino acids. V shed 5 bases and J shed 1 base, with 11 bases lying between them. From germline, CDR1 is MDHEN and CDR2 SYDVKM. CDR3 bases: TGTGCCAGCAGTCCCCCGGGACAGAACACTGAAGCTTTCTTT. Amino acids: CASSPPGQNTEAFF.

V is TRBV20-1 and J is TRBJ1-4; TRBD1 matches at 8 bases. CDR1 DFQATT and CDR2 SNEGSKA come from the germline V gene (reference sequence). The V and J ends lost 1 base and 7 bases, in that order; junction bases with no gene match: 8. This CDR3 contains 15 residues. This CDR3 reads CSARVPQGGGEKLFF. The CDR3 DNA sequence: TGCAGTGCTAGAGTCCCACAGGGGGGAGGTGAAAAACTGTTTTTT.

This chain uses TRBV29-1 with TRBJ2-2, with 10 positions matching TRBD2. From germline, CDR1 is SQVTM and CDR2 ANQGSEA. V shed 5 bases, J shed 6 bases, and the junction held 3 bases outside the gene matches. The CDR3 is 13 amino acids. This CDR3 is CSVPGLAAGELFF. Written as DNA, the CDR3 is TGCAGCGTTCCCGGACTAGCGGCCGGGGAGCTGTTTTTT.